This T cell receptor (beta chain) originates from a study of blood T cell repertoires in COVID-19. Germline assignment: CDR1 MNHEY and CDR2 SMNVEV (reference sequence). V was clipped by 6 bases and J by 8 bases, with 11 bases between them. CDR3 size: 13 residues. The table came from immunoSEQ multiplex PCR; TCRdb's copy has only in-frame clones and leaves some out. The sample shows about 330,000 clones, around 83% of them seen only once. This clone was counted a few times. The chain carries TRBV27 and TRBJ1-6; D is uncertain. The sample taken for sequencing was peripheral blood. This clonotype was sampled from a woman in her forties or fifties with acute or convalescent COVID-19. CDR3 in DNA: TGTGCCAGCAGCCTAACACGGGATTCACCCCTCCACTTT. It yields the protein CASSLTRDSPLHF.